The clone carrying this T cell receptor (beta chain) turned up a few times. The data were taken from a study of blood T cell repertoires in COVID-19. In the authors' workflow: Using reference gene primer amplification, nucleated cell counts were estimated. Sequenced by immunoSEQ multiplex PCR; TCRdb stores in-frame clones only, minus some. D and trimming were read from the DNA, whereas the V and J calls and clone size are those reported in that table. Found here are approximately 150,000 clones, about 92% of them singletons; the top ten hold roughly a sixth. The source of this sequence is a man in his sixties with active or convalescent COVID-19. The sample taken for sequencing was peripheral blood.

In DNA, the CDR3 is TGTGCCAGCAGCTTAGTTCCCTCTAACTACGAGCAGTACTTC. This codes for CASSLVPSNYEQYF. J is TRBJ2-7 and V is TRBV7-9, with D hard to call. The V end was cut by 1 base, the J end by 3 bases, with 10 bases between. The V gene's germline CDR1 is SEHNR and CDR2 FQNEAQ (reference sequence). The CDR3 runs 14 residues.